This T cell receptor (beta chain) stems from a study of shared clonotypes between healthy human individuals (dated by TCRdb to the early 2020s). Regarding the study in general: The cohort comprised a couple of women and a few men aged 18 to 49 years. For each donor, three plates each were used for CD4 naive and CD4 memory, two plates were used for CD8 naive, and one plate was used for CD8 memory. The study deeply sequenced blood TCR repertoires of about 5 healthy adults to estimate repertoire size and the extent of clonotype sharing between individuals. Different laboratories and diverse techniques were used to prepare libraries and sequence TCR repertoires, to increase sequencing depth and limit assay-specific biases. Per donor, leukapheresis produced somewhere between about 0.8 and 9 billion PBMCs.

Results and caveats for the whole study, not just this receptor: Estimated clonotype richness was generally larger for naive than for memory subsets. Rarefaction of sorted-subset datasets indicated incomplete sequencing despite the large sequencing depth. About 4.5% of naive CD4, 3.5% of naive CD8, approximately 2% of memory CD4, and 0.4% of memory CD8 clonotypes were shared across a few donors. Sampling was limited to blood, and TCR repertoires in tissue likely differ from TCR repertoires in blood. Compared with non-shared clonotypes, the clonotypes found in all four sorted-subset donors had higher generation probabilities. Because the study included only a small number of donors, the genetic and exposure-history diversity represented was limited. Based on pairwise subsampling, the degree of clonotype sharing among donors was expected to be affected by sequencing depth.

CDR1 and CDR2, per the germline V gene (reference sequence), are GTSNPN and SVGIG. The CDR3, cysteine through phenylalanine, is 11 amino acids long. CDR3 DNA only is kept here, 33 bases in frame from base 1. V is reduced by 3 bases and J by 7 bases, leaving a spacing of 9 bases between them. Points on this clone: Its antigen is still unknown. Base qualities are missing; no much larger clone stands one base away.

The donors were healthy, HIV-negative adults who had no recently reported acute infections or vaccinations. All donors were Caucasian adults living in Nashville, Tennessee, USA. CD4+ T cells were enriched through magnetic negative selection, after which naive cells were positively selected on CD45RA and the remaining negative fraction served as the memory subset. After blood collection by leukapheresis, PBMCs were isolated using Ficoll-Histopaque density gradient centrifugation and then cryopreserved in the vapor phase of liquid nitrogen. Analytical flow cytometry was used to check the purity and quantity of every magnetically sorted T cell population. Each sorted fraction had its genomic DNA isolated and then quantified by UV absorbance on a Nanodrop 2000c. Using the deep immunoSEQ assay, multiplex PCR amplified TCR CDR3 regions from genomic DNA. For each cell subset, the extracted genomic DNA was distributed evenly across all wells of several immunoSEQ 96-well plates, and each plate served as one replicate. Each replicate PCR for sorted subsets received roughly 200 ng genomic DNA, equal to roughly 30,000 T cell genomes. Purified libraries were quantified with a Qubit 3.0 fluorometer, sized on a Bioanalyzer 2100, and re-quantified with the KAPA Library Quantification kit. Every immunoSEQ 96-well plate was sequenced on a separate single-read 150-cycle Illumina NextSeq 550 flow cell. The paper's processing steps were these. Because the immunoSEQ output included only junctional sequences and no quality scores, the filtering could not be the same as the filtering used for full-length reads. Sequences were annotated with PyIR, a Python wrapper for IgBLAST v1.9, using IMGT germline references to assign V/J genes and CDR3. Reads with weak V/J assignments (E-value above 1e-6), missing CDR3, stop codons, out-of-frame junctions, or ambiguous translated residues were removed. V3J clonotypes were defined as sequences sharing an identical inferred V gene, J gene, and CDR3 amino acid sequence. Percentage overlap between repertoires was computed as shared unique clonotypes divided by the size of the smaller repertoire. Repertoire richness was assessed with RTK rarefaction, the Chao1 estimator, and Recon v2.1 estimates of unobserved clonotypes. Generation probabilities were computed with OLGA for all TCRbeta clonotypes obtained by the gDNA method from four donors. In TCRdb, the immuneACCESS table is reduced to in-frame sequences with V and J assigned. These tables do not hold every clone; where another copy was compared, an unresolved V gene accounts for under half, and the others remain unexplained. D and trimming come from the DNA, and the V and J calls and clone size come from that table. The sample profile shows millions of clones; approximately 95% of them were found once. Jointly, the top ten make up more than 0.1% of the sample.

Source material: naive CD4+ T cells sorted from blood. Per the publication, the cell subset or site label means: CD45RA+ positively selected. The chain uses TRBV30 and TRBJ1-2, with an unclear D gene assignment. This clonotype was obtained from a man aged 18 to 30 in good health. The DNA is TGTGCCTGGAGCGGGTCGGCTGGCTACACCTTC. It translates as CAWSGSAGYTF.